This is a list of T cell receptor beta chains from one sample in a study of blood T cells in healthy people across ages. Each CDR3 protein is one row after TCRdb ran MiXCR on the 5' RACE reads. This sample has about 1.4 million distinct CDR3 sequences; around 55% occur once, and the top ten carry roughly 7%. The specimen sequenced was blood. These receptors originate from a man aged 18 to 29 in good health. Both conserved end residues are part of each CDR3. D genes are given only for firm matches. Clone size appears in some rows only: once, few, many, or a class for an expanded clone.

few	TRBJ2-1	TRBD1	TRBV7-2	CASRNPTGATYNEQFF	TGTGCCAGCAGGAATCCAACAGGGGCCACCTACAATGAGCAGTTCTTC
-	TRBJ2-5	TRBD2	TRBV5-4	CASSPTDRGDYRTQYF	TGTGCCAGCAGCCCGACGGACCGGGGGGACTACAGGACCCAGTACTTC
-	TRBJ2-1	-	TRBV13	CASSLGQLGSYNEQFF	TGTGCCAGCAGCTTAGGCCAACTTGGGAGTTACAATGAGCAGTTCTTC
-	TRBJ2-5	-	TRBV24-1	CATSDLRRAPETQYF	TGTGCCACCAGTGATTTGCGCAGGGCCCCGGAGACCCAGTACTTC
few	TRBJ2-3	-	TRBV5-1	CASRGRASTDTQYF	TGCGCCAGCAGAGGACGAGCTAGCACAGATACGCAGTATTTT
-	TRBJ2-7	-	TRBV4-3	CASSPWRGSIPPYEQYF	TGCGCCAGCAGCCCCTGGCGAGGGTCTATCCCTCCCTACGAGCAGTACTTC
-	TRBJ2-1	TRBD1	TRBV2	CASSLTGAGNEQFF	TGTGCCAGCAGCCTGACAGGGGCGGGCAATGAGCAGTTCTTC
-	TRBJ1-2	-	TRBV20-1	CSARDIGLGIRGYTF	TGCAGTGCTAGAGATATCGGGTTAGGTATTCGCGGCTACACCTTC
-	TRBJ1-2	-	TRBV20-1	CSASTPGYGYTF	TGCAGTGCTAGCACACCGGGCTATGGCTACACCTTC
few	TRBJ1-2	-	TRBV15	CATSRDLAQPSYGYTF	TGTGCCACCAGCAGAGATCTGGCTCAACCTTCCTATGGCTACACCTTC